This T cell receptor beta chain was found in a study of blood T cell repertoires in COVID-19. At the level of the study: T cells, B-cell-depleted T cells, or PBMCs supplied cDNA or gDNA.

The CDR3 runs to 15 residues. Germline lookup yields CDR1 MGHRA and CDR2 YSYEKL. The V end lost 3 bases, the J end lost 1 base, and 11 bases lay between the germline ends. Measured with immunoSEQ multiplex PCR; TCRdb has only the in-frame clones, and not every one. The table shows around 300,000 clones, with roughly 90% occurring only once. This clone was counted a single time. The chain links TRBV4-1 to TRBJ2-3; D is possibly TRBD2 (5 bases). The sequence was collected from a woman between 40 and 50 years old who had recovered from COVID-19. The material sequenced was peripheral blood. CDR3 in amino acids: CASSQRLEGTDTQYF. The CDR3 DNA follows: TGCGCCAGCAGCCAGAGGCTGGAGGGCACAGATACGCAGTATTTT.